This T cell receptor (beta chain) appears in the sequencing data of a study of T-cell memory formation after mild COVID-19. Germline V CDR1 and CDR2: DFQATT, SNEGSKA (reference sequence). The CDR3 contains 11 residues. Between the trimmed V and J ends, which lost 3 bases and 6 bases, there was a span of 7 bases. TCRdb reprocessed the 5' RACE reads with MiXCR, giving one entry per CDR3 protein. This table holds almost 250,000 distinct CDR3 sequences, 15% to 19% found once. Broader study findings: Contracting CD4+ clones were located mainly in CM and EM, and CD8+ clones in EMRA.

There are many counts of this clonotype. The antigen remains unidentified. The receptor was isolated from an adult woman who had mild COVID-19 (a few samples of this study predate the infection). Cell type and time point are not known. V gene TRBV20-1 combines with J gene TRBJ2-3; D gene unclear. Material for sequencing was PBMCs or a T cell subset sorted from them (not recorded which). The CDR3 DNA reads as TGCAGTGCTAGCTTGGGCGATACGCAGTATTTT. It encodes CSASLGDTQYF.